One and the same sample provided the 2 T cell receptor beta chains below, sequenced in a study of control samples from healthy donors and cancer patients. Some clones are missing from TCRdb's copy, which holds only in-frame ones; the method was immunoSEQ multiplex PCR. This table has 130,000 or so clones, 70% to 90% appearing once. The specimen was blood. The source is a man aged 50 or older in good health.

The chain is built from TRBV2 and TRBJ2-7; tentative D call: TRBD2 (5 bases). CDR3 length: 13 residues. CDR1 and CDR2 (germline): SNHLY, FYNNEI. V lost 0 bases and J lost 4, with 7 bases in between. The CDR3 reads CASSEARGYEQYF. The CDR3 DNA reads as TGTGCCAGCAGTGAAGCTCGGGGTTACGAGCAGTACTTC.

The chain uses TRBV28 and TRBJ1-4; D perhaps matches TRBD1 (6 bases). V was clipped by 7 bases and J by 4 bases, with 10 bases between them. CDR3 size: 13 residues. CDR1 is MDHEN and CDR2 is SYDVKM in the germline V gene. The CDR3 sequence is CASKDRNNEKLFF. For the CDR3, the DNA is TGTGCCAGCAAAGACAGGAATAATGAAAAACTGTTTTTT. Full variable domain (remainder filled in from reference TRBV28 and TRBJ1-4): DVKVTQSSRYLVKRTGEKVFLECVQDMDHENMFWYRQDPGLGLRLIYFSYDVKMKEKGDIPEGYSVSREKKERFSLILESASTNQTSMYLCASKDRNNEKLFFGSGTQLSVL.